A single sample gave rise to the 23 T cell receptor beta chains below, sequenced in a study of blood T cell repertoires in COVID-19. The repertoire was sequenced with immunoSEQ multiplex PCR; TCRdb's copy has only in-frame clones and lacks some. The repertoire consists of 150,000 to 200,000 clones, with 85% to 90% occurring once and the leading ten covering roughly 0.9%. The sample taken for sequencing was peripheral blood. The receptor set was obtained from a woman between 18 and 29 years old who had recovered from COVID-19.

The V gene is TRBV6-5, the J gene TRBJ2-7; no reliable D call. Germline values: CDR1 MNHEY, CDR2 SVGAGI. V was pared by 5 bases and J by 2 bases, with 13 bases between. The CDR3 has 14 residues. The CDR3 nucleotides read TGTGCCAGCAGTACCTCAACACGGGCCTACGAGCAGTACTTC. Protein product: CASSTSTRAYEQYF.

The chain links TRBV2 to TRBJ1-4; possible D gene TRBD1, 5 bases. Germline-derived CDR1 and CDR2 are SNHLY and FYNNEI. The CDR3 is made up of 13 amino acids. V lost 3 bases to trimming and J lost 6 bases, with 8 bases between them. In DNA form, the CDR3 reads TGTGCCAGCAGTGAGGGGGGGGATGAAAAACTGTTTTTT. Residues: CASSEGGDEKLFF.

The chain has TRBV5-6 and TRBJ1-1; TRBD1 aligns across 7 bases. This CDR3 region has 13 residues. V trimming: 4 bases; J trimming: 2 bases; junction bases outside the gene matches: 2. Germline V gene sequence: CDR1 SGHDT, CDR2 YYEEEE. Here the CDR3 reads CASSGTVNTEAFF. The CDR3 DNA reads as TGTGCCAGCAGCGGGACAGTTAACACTGAAGCTTTCTTT.

J is TRBJ2-2 and V is TRBV2, with D perhaps matching TRBD2 (6 bases). The CDR3 length is 12 residues. Per germline, CDR1 SNHLY and CDR2 FYNNEI. The V end was cut by 8 bases, the J end by 5 bases, with 9 bases between. In DNA form, the CDR3 reads TGTGCCAGCCTTCGGGGGACCGGGGAGCTGTTTTTT. Translating gives CASLRGTGELFF.

The chain couples TRBV7-9 to TRBJ1-4, with TRBD1 matching over 9 bases. The CDR3 sequence is 14 residues long. With V trimmed by 3 bases and J by 6 bases, 2 bases remained unmatched. Germline V gene data show CDR1 as SEHNR and CDR2 as FQNEAQ (reference sequence). Here the CDR3 reads CASSFGTGHEKLFF. The CDR3 DNA follows: TGTGCCAGCAGCTTCGGGACAGGGCATGAAAAACTGTTTTTT.

The chain joins TRBV4-3 to TRBJ2-1, with 10 positions matching TRBD2. After removal of 4 bases from V and 7 bases from J, the junction contained 7 bases not matched to a gene. Germline lookup yields CDR1 LGHNA and CDR2 YSLEER. CDR3 length: 15 amino acids. CDR3: CASSPRLAGPNEQFF. The CDR3 region has the DNA TGCGCCAGCAGCCCCCGACTAGCGGGCCCTAATGAGCAGTTCTTC.

The V gene is TRBV7-3, the J gene TRBJ2-5, with D uncertain. The CDR3 extends over 15 amino acids. V lost 2 bases, J lost 2 bases, and 12 bases lay in between. Per germline, CDR1 SGHTA and CDR2 FQGTGA. CDR3 in DNA: TGTGCCAGCAGCTTAGCGCCGGGTGCTCAAGAGACCCAGTACTTC. Protein product: CASSLAPGAQETQYF.

J is TRBJ1-1 and V is TRBV7-9; TRBD1 agrees at 8 bases. Trimming cost V 3 bases and J 6 bases; bases outside gene matches: 6. Germline values: CDR1 SEHNR, CDR2 FQNEAQ (reference sequence). The CDR3 has 14 amino acids. This CDR3 is CASSFAQGAAEAFF. The CDR3 DNA sequence: TGTGCCAGCAGCTTTGCCCAGGGGGCCGCTGAAGCTTTCTTT.

The genes are TRBV6-2 or TRBV6-3 and TRBJ1-4; D remains ambiguous. The CDR3 consists of 13 residues. Looked up from germline, CDR1 is MNHEY and CDR2 is SVGEGT. Deletions cut 1 base from V and 11 bases from J, with 11 bases between. The CDR3 reads CASSYYRAVKLFF. The CDR3 nucleotides read TGTGCCAGCAGTTACTATCGCGCTGTGAAACTGTTTTTT.

V usage is TRBV6-5 and J usage is TRBJ2-7, with a possible D match to TRBD1 (7 bases). Germline V gene lookup returns CDR1 MNHEY and CDR2 SVGAGI. The CDR3 covers 13 residues. V lost 7 bases, J lost 1 base, and 11 bases lay in between. CDR3 sequence (DNA): TGTGCCAGCACCAGGGGGGATTCCTACGAGCAGTACTTC. Its protein is CASTRGDSYEQYF.

The rearrangement links TRBV6-2 or TRBV6-3 to TRBJ2-2; 7 nucleotides agree with TRBD2. The germline V gene encodes CDR1 MNHEY and CDR2 SVGEGT. CDR3 length: 15 amino acids. With V trimmed by 3 bases and J by 4 bases, 5 bases remained unmatched. CDR3: CASSYGRETTGELFF. The CDR3 region has the DNA TGTGCCAGCAGTTATGGGCGGGAGACCACCGGGGAGCTGTTTTTT.

The rearrangement joins TRBV4-3 to TRBJ2-7, with D possibly being TRBD2 (6 bases). V was clipped by 0 bases and J by 8 bases, with 8 bases between them. The CDR3 is 12 residues long. CDR1 and CDR2 (germline): LGHNA, YSLEER. The CDR3 reads CASSQDSGQQYF. CDR3 nucleotides: TGCGCCAGCAGCCAAGATAGCGGACAGCAGTACTTC.

The chain joins TRBV2 to TRBJ2-1; 9 positions agree with TRBD2. Germline V gene data show CDR1 as SNHLY and CDR2 as FYNNEI. The ends lost 7 bases at V and 4 bases at J; junction bases unmatched: 8. The CDR3 is made up of 15 amino acids. CDR3 DNA: TGTGCCAGCAAAGTCACTAGCGGGCTTTACAATGAGCAGTTCTTC. This gives the protein CASKVTSGLYNEQFF.

This chain links TRBV4-2 with TRBJ2-2; D is perhaps TRBD1 (8 bases). CDR1 LGHNA and CDR2 YNFKEQ come from the germline V gene. The V and J ends lost 4 bases and 0 bases respectively, with 12 bases between them. The CDR3 loop spans 16 amino acids. CDR3 bases: TGTGCCAGCAGCCCAACAGGGGGGGCGAACACCGGGGAGCTGTTTTTT. Its protein product is CASSPTGGANTGELFF.

J is TRBJ1-2 and V is TRBV5-1; D may be TRBD1 (6 bases). Germline V CDR1 and CDR2: SGHRS, YFSETQ. This CDR3 contains 16 residues. The V gene lost 3 bases and the J gene lost 8 bases, with 23 bases spanning the gap. Written as DNA, the CDR3 is TGCGCCAGCAGCTGGAACCGGGACACGGATCTGCTGGGCTACACCTTC. This encodes CASSWNRDTDLLGYTF.

For the CDR3, the DNA is TGTGCCAGCAGCCAAGTGCCTAGCGGGGGGTACTACAATGAGCAGTTCTTC. Translation gives CASSQVPSGGYYNEQFF. The chain links TRBV3-1 (or the pseudogene TRBV3-2) to TRBJ2-1, with TRBD2 matching over 11 bases. V was clipped by 1 base and J by 3 bases; unmatched bases: 5. This CDR3 contains 17 residues. CDR1 and CDR2 from the germline V gene are LGHDT and YNNKEL (reference sequence).

The table lists this clone with many counts. The rearrangement uses TRBV5-1 and TRBJ1-2; weak D call: TRBD1 (5 bases). Deletions cut 0 bases from V and 7 bases from J, with 13 bases between. The CDR3 spans 14 residues. Germline values: CDR1 SGHRS, CDR2 YFSETQ. The CDR3: CASSLGQPGPGYTF. Here the CDR3 DNA reads TGCGCCAGCAGCTTGGGACAGCCAGGCCCTGGCTACACCTTC.

J is TRBJ2-2 and V is TRBV7-2; D unclear. Germline values: CDR1 SGHTA, CDR2 FQGNSA. The CDR3 sequence is 15 residues long. V was cut by 5 bases and J by 1 base, with 11 bases left in between. The CDR3 DNA is TGTGCCAGCAGCACAGACATAAGGAACACCGGGGAGCTGTTTTTT. Amino acids: CASSTDIRNTGELFF.

The rearrangement uses TRBV3-1 (or the pseudogene TRBV3-2) and TRBJ1-1; D is perhaps TRBD1 (6 bases). With 3 bases removed from V and 2 bases from J, the gap between germline ends came to 10 bases. CDR3 length: 14 residues. The germline CDR1 and CDR2 sequences are LGHDT and YNNKEL (reference sequence). DNA of the CDR3: TGTGCCAGCAGCCACCGGACAGCTAACACTGAAGCTTTCTTT. Protein: CASSHRTANTEAFF.

The chain combines TRBV7-2 with TRBJ2-7; D may be TRBD2 (7 bases). CDR3 length: 14 amino acids. From germline, CDR1 is SGHTA and CDR2 FQGNSA. The germline V and J ends were trimmed by 1 base and 6 bases, with 13 bases remaining between them. This CDR3 reads CASSLGGGGGEQYV. The DNA for the CDR3 is TGTGCCAGCAGCTTAGGGGGGGGCGGTGGCGAGCAGTACGTC.

The chain links TRBV5-3 to TRBJ2-2; 8 bases agree with TRBD2. TRBV5-3 is annotated as an ORF whose role is uncertain. The CDR3 loop spans 16 amino acids. With 2 bases clipped from V and 1 base from J, the junction kept 4 bases outside the gene matches. The CDR3 spells CARSFCLAGNTGELFF. CDR3 sequence (DNA): TGTGCCAGAAGCTTTTGTCTAGCGGGGAACACCGGGGAGCTGTTTTTT.

The rearrangement links TRBV3-1 (or the pseudogene TRBV3-2) to TRBJ2-1, with 8 bases that match TRBD2. The CDR3 is made up of 15 amino acids. Trimming removed 3 bases from V and 3 bases from J; junction bases left unmatched: 4. CDR1 LGHDT and CDR2 YNNKEL come from the germline V gene (reference sequence). CDR3 in DNA: TGTGCCAGCAGCCAGAGCGGGAGTCTCTACAATGAGCAGTTCTTC. It translates to CASSQSGSLYNEQFF.

The chain links TRBV5-4 to TRBJ1-5; the match to TRBD1 covers 12 bases. Per the germline V gene, CDR1 is SGHNT and CDR2 is YYREEE (reference sequence). CDR3 length equals 15 residues. The V gene end was trimmed by 4 bases and the J gene end by 6 bases; junction bases not matched to a gene: 5. The CDR3, as DNA: TGTGCCAGCAGCGAGGGACAGGGGGCGGGTCAGCCCCAGCATTTT. Translating gives CASSEGQGAGQPQHF.